Listed here are 17 T cell receptor beta chains from one sample, sequenced in a study of T cells after yellow fever vaccination. TCRdb processed the 5' RACE reads anew with MiXCR; each CDR3 protein has one entry. This repertoire shows over 110,000 distinct CDR3 sequences, roughly 8.2% found once; its top ten account for about 0.73%. Here the sequenced sample was CD4+ T cells sorted from PBMCs, taken 5 days after the yellow fever booster vaccination. The source of these receptors is a man younger than 40 who received the YFV17D yellow fever vaccine.

This clonotype was seen ten or more times. This chain uses TRBV10-1 with TRBJ1-1; D is uncertain. The germline gives CDR1 WNHNN, CDR2 SYGVQD (reference sequence). This CDR3 comprises 13 residues. V was trimmed by 6 bases and J by 1 base, leaving 9 bases between them. The CDR3 coding sequence is TGCGCCAGCAGAAAACAGCAGAACACTGAAGCTTTCTTT. It is translated as CASRKQQNTEAFF.

Ten or more counts support this clonotype. V and J are TRBV10-3 and TRBJ2-7; D is perhaps TRBD1 (7 bases). Trimming cost V 3 bases and J 7 bases, with 13 bases left between them. The CDR3 runs to 13 residues. The germline V gene has CDR1 ENHRY and CDR2 SYGVKD. The CDR3 region is CAISDRGDWEQYF. CDR3 nucleotides: TGTGCCATCAGTGACAGGGGGGATTGGGAGCAGTACTTC.

This clonotype was counted at least ten times. The CDR3: CASSRGTSGRVEQFF. DNA for the CDR3: TGCGCCAGCAGCCGCGGGACTAGCGGGAGGGTTGAGCAGTTCTTC. J is TRBJ2-1 and V is TRBV4-3, with 16 bases aligning to TRBD2. Unmatched junction bases numbered 3, after V lost 4 bases and J lost 9 bases. The CDR3 consists of 15 residues. Looked up from germline, CDR1 is LGHNA and CDR2 is YSLEER.

This clonotype was detected ten times or more. The chain is built from TRBV9 and TRBJ2-2; D unresolved. The CDR3 loop spans 16 amino acids. Germline-derived CDR1 and CDR2 are SGDLS and YYNGEE. V was pared by 2 bases and J by 0 bases, with 11 bases between. CDR3 amino acids: CASSVMTGTNTGELFF. CDR3 coding DNA: TGTGCCAGCAGCGTCATGACGGGTACGAACACCGGGGAGCTGTTTTTT.

The rearrangement links TRBV7-9 to TRBJ2-3, with TRBD2 as a possible D gene (6 bases). Germline V gene lookup returns CDR1 SEHNR and CDR2 FQNEAQ (reference sequence). Deletions cut 8 bases from V and 6 bases from J, with 15 bases between. This CDR3 is built from 13 residues. The CDR3 bases are TGTGCCAGCGAGGAGGGCCGTTTGGATACGCAGTATTTT. Protein product: CASEEGRLDTQYF.

In its sample, this clonotype was seen many times. The chain joins TRBV20-1 to TRBJ2-2; the D is unclear. V lost 6 bases, J lost 4 bases, and 15 bases lay in between. CDR3 length: 14 amino acids. From germline, CDR1 is DFQATT and CDR2 SNEGSKA (reference sequence). CDR3 nucleotide sequence: TGCAGTGCGAAACCCCAGGTGTCCACCGGGGAGCTGTTTTTT. It translates to CSAKPQVSTGELFF.

This clonotype was counted ten times or more. The chain is built from TRBV15 and TRBJ2-7, with no clear D. The CDR3 is made up of 14 amino acids. V shed 0 bases and J shed 3 bases, with 9 bases lying between them. Germline V gives CDR1 LNHNV, CDR2 YYDKDF (reference sequence). CDR3 residues: CATSREVTVYEQYF. As DNA, the CDR3 is TGTGCCACCAGCAGAGAGGTAACAGTCTACGAGCAGTACTTC.

The chain is built from TRBV9 and TRBJ2-5; 8 bases line up with TRBD2. V trimming: 0 bases; J trimming: 4 bases; junction bases outside the gene matches: 5. The CDR3 consists of 15 residues. The germline CDR1 and CDR2 sequences are SGDLS and YYNGEE. CDR3: CASSVAGGPGETQYF. The CDR3 DNA reads TGTGCCAGCAGCGTAGCGGGAGGGCCGGGAGAGACCCAGTACTTC.

In regard to this clonotype: One end of the junction fails to match germline, which may point to a read error. This sequence joins TRBV20-1 and TRBJ2-7; TRBD2 matches at 9 bases. Germline V lookup: CDR1 DFQATT, CDR2 SNEGSKA (reference sequence). The CDR3 length is 17 residues. The CDR3: CCARDISGSGRNSEQYF. CDR3 DNA sequence: TGCTGTGCTAGAGATATTTCTGGGAGCGGGAGGAACTCCGAGCAGTACTTC.

The table lists this clonotype with many counts. The chain recombines TRBV7-2 with TRBJ2-2; D perhaps matches TRBD2 (6 bases). This CDR3 is 13 amino acids long. The germline V and J ends were trimmed by 5 bases and 4 bases, with 8 bases remaining between them. Germline CDR1 reads SGHTA; CDR2 reads FQGNSA. The CDR3 protein is CASSRRVTGELFF. Here the CDR3 DNA reads TGTGCCAGCAGCCGGAGGGTCACCGGGGAGCTGTTTTTT.

The table lists this clonotype with many counts. The chain is built from TRBV29-1 and TRBJ2-5; D is unclear. The length of the CDR3 is 11 residues. Germline V gene data show CDR1 as SQVTM and CDR2 as ANQGSEA. With 3 bases removed from V and 5 bases from J, the gap between germline ends came to 7 bases. The CDR3 protein is CSVDAGETQYF. Here the CDR3 DNA reads TGCAGCGTTGATGCCGGGGAGACCCAGTACTTC. Together with reference TRBV29-1 and TRBJ2-5, the CDR3 gives the full variable domain: SAVISQKPSRDICQRGTSLTIQCQVDSQVTMMFWYRQQPGQSLTLIATANQGSEATYESGFVIDKFPISRPNLTFSTLTVSNMSPEDSSIYLCSVDAGETQYFGPGTRLLVL.

This clonotype was observed many times. The rearrangement uses TRBV5-1 and TRBJ2-3; 10 bases match TRBD2. The CDR3 is 16 residues long. V lost 6 bases to trimming and J lost 0 bases; unmatched junction nucleotides: 7. Germline CDR1 and CDR2: SGHRS and YFSETQ. CDR3 nucleotides: TGCGCCAGCACGGAGAGCGGGAGGGCGAGCACAGATACGCAGTATTTT. It is translated as CASTESGRASTDTQYF. Full variable domain (remainder filled in from reference TRBV5-1 and TRBJ2-3): KAGVTQTPRYLIKTRGQQVTLSCSPISGHRSVSWYQQTPGQGLQFLFEYFSETQRNKGNFPGRFSGRQFSNSRSEMNVSTLELGDSALYLCASTESGRASTDTQYFGPGTRLTVL.

This clonotype was observed a handful of times. The chain carries TRBV20-1 and TRBJ2-1; 8 bases are shared with TRBD2. The CDR3 extends over 14 amino acids. CDR1 is DFQATT, CDR2 SNEGSKA, per germline (reference sequence). Trimming at V came to 6 bases and at J to 2 bases, leaving 6 bases not matched to a gene. Here the CDR3 reads CSAKTSGAYNEQFF. The CDR3 DNA is TGCAGTGCAAAAACTAGCGGAGCCTACAATGAGCAGTTCTTC.

As concerns this clonotype: With a much larger clone just one base away, this may be a read error. V is TRBV5-5 and J is TRBJ2-5; D is undetermined. The length of the CDR3 is 14 residues. CDR1 and CDR2 (germline): SGHKS, YYEKEE (reference sequence). The CDR3 reads CVSSFSATEETQYF. The CDR3 bases are TGTGTCAGCAGCTTCAGTGCGACGGAAGAGACCCAGTACTTC.

As concerns this clonotype: This may stem from a read error, because a much larger clone lies one nucleotide away. The chain uses TRBV12-3 or TRBV12-4 and TRBJ2-5, with D maybe TRBD1 (6 bases). Between the trimmed V and J ends, which lost 0 bases and 0 bases, there was a span of 8 bases. There are 15 residues in the CDR3. CDR3 residues: CASSLATGYQETQYF. The CDR3 DNA reads TGTGCCAGCAGTTTAGCTACAGGGTACCAAGAGACCCAGTACTTC.

The chain carries TRBV25-1 and TRBJ2-3; D is tentatively TRBD1 or TRBD2 (5 bases each). Germline V lookup: CDR1 MGHDK, CDR2 SYGVNS. The length of the CDR3 is 15 residues. V was clipped by 0 bases and J by 4 bases, with 11 bases between them. CDR3: CASSEYWGNSDTQYF. The CDR3 nucleotides are TGTGCCAGCAGTGAATATTGGGGGAACTCAGATACGCAGTATTTT.

This clonotype showed up many times. The gene calls are TRBV20-1 and TRBJ2-1, with D hard to call. The germline CDR1 and CDR2 sequences are DFQATT and SNEGSKA (reference sequence). The V end was cut by 5 bases, the J end by 13 bases, with 12 bases between. CDR3 length: 10 amino acids. For the CDR3, the DNA is TGCAGTGCTCTCGGTCACGGACAGTTCTTC. It is translated as CSALGHGQFF.